The clone carrying this T cell receptor beta chain is a singleton in its sample. Its cognate antigen is unknown. The data were taken from a study of T cell responses to AZD1222 COVID-19 vaccine. Study results and limitations: Baseline antibody screening turned up just six or seven seropositive AZD1222 recipients. As reported, nearly half of all spike-specific TCRs target variant regions that are unmutated. Spike-spanning, vaccine-associated CD4 TCRs were dominant at 160-218 and 743-854. Donors in the cohort were predominantly white British and more often female, and clonal diversity was possibly underestimated.

Sequenced by immunoSEQ multiplex PCR; TCRdb stores in-frame clones only, minus some. The sample holds tens of thousands of clones, more than 80% seen once. This CDR3 contains 15 residues. The V gene's germline CDR1 is MGHRA and CDR2 YSYEKL. V was clipped by 4 bases and J by 4 bases; unmatched bases: 8. The TCR comes from an adult in good health. The V call is TRBV4-1, the J call TRBJ2-5, with TRBD2 identical over 8 bases. The source was peripheral blood, collected on day 0 of MenACWY control vaccination. CDR3 sequence reads: CASSLSGAGRETQYF. CDR3 DNA sequence: TGCGCCAGCAGCCTTAGCGGGGCAGGGAGAGAGACCCAGTACTTC.